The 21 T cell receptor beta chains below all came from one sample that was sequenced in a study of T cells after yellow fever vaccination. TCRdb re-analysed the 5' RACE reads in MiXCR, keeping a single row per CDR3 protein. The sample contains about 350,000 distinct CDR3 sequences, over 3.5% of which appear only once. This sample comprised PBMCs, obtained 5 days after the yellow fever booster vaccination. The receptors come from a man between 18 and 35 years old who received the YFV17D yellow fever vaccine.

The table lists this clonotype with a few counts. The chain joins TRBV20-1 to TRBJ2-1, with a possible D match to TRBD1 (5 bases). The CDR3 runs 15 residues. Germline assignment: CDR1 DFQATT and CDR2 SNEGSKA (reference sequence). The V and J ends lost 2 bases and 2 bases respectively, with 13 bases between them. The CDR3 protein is CSARPPGRAYNEQFF. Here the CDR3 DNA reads TGCAGTGCTAGACCCCCGGGCAGGGCCTACAATGAGCAGTTCTTC.

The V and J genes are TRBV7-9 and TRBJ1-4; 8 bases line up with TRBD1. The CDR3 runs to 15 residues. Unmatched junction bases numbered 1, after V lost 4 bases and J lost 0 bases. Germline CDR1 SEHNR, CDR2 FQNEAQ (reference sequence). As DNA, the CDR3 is TGTGCCAGCAGCTGGGGACAGGCAACTAATGAAAAACTGTTTTTT. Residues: CASSWGQATNEKLFF.

DNA of the CDR3: TGTGCCAGCAGCTTGGGGGGGAGGGTGACTGAAGCTTTCTTT. Protein product: CASSLGGRVTEAFF. The chain employs TRBV5-4 and TRBJ1-1; weak D call: TRBD1 (5 bases). V was clipped by 0 bases and J by 5 bases, with 11 bases between them. CDR1 and CDR2 (germline): SGHNT, YYREEE (reference sequence). The CDR3 has 14 amino acids.

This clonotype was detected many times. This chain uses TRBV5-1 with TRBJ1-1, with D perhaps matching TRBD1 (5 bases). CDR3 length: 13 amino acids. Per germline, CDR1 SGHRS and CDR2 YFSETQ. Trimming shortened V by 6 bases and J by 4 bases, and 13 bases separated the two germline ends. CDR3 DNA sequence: TGCGCCAGCACCTCCCCGGGGGGCACTGAAGCTTTCTTT. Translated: CASTSPGGTEAFF.

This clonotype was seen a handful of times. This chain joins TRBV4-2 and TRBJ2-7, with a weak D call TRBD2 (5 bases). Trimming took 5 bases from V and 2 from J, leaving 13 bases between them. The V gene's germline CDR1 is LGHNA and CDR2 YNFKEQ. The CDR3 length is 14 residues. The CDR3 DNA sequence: TGTGCCAGCAGCGAAGTACTAGGTACCTACGAGCAGTACTTC. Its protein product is CASSEVLGTYEQYF.

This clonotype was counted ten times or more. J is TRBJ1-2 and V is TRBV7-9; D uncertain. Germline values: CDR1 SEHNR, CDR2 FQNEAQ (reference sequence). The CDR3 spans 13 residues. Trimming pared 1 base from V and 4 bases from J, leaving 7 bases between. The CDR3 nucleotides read TGTGCCAGCAGCTTAGAAGTCGGCTATGGCTACACCTTC. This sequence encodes CASSLEVGYGYTF. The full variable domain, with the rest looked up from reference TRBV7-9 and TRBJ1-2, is DTGVSQNPRHKITKRGQNVTFRCDPISEHNRLYWYRQTLGQGPEFLTYFQNEAQLEKSRLLSDRFSAERPKGSFSTLEIQRTEQGDSAMYLCASSLEVGYGYTFGSGTRLTVV.

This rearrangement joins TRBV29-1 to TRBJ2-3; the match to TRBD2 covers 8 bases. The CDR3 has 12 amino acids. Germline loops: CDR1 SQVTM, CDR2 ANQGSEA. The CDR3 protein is CTGGDRADTQYF. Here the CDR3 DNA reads TGCACGGGGGGGGATAGGGCAGATACGCAGTATTTT.

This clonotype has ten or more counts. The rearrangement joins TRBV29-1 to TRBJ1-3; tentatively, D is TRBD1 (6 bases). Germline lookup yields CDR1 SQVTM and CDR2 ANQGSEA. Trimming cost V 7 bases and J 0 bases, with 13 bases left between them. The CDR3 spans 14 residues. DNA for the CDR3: TGCAGCGCGGAGACAGGCCTCTCTGGAAACACCATATATTTT. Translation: CSAETGLSGNTIYF.

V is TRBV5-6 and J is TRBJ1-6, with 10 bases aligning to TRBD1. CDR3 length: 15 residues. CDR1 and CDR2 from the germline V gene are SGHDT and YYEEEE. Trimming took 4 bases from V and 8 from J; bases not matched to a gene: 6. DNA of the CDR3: TGTGCCAGCAGCCTGACAGGGGGCGCTTATTCACCCCTCCACTTT. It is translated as CASSLTGGAYSPLHF.

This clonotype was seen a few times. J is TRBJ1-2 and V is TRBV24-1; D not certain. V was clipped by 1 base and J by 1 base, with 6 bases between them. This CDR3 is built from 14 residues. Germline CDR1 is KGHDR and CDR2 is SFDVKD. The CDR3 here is CATSDFSVNYGYTF. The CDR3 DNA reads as TGTGCCACCAGTGATTTCTCAGTTAACTATGGCTACACCTTC.

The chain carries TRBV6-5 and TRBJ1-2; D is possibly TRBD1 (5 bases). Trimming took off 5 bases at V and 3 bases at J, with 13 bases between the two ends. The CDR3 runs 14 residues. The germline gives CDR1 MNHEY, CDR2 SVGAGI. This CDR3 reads CASSAPGLYYGYTF. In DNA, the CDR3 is TGTGCCAGCAGTGCGCCAGGGCTCTACTATGGCTACACCTTC.

This CDR3 reads CARCQGAHEQYV. The CDR3 DNA follows: TGTGCCAGGTGCCAGGGGGCCCACGAGCAGTACGTC. V and J are TRBV28 and TRBJ2-7; 8 bases are shared with TRBD1. The J segment lost 5 bases and the V segment lost 9 bases, leaving 6 bases of the junction unmatched. The CDR3 totals 12 residues. Looked up from germline, CDR1 is MDHEN and CDR2 is SYDVKM.

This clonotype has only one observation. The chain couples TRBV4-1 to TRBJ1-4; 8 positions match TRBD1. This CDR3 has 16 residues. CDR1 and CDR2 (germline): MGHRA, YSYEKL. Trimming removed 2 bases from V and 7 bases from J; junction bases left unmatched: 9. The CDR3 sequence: CASSQLKTGESEKLFF. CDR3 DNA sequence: TGCGCCAGCAGCCAACTAAAGACAGGGGAGAGTGAAAAACTGTTTTTT.

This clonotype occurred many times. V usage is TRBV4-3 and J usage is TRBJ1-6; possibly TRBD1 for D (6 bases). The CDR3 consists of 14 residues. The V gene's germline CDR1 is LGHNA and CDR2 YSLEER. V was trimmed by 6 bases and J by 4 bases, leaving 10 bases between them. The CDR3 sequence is CASRGGQYNSPLHF. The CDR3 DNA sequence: TGCGCCAGCAGAGGGGGGCAGTATAATTCACCCCTCCACTTT.

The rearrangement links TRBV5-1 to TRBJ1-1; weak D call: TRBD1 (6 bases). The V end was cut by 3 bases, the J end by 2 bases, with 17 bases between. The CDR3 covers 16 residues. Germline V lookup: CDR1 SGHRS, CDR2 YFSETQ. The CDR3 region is CASSWGGSRINTEAFF. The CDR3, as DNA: TGCGCCAGCAGCTGGGGGGGCAGCCGTATTAACACTGAAGCTTTCTTT.

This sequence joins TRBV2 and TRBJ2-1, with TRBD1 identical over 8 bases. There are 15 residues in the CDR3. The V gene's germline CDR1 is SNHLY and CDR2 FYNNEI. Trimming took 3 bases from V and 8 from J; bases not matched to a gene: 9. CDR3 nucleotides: TGTGCCAGCAGTGAGGGGCAGGGGGCTTTTGATGAGCAGTTCTTC. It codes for CASSEGQGAFDEQFF.

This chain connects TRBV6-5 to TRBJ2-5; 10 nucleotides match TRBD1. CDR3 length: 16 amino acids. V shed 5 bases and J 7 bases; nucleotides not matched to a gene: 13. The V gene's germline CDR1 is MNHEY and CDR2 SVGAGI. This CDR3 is CASSRRGTGAIGTQYF. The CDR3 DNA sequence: TGTGCCAGCAGTCGGCGGGGGACAGGGGCCATTGGGACCCAGTACTTC.

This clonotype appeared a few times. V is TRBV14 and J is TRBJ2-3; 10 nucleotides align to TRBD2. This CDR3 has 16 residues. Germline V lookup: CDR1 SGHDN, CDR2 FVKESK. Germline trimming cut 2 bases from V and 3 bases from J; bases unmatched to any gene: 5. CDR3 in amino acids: CASSQLAGAETDTQYF. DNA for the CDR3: TGTGCCAGCAGCCAACTAGCGGGGGCGGAAACAGATACGCAGTATTTT.

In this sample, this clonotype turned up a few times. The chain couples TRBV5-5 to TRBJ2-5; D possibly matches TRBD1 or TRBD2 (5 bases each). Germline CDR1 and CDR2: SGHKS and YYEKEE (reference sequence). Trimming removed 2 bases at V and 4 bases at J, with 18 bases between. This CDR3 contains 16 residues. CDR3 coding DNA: TGTGCCAGCAGCTTCCGGGACCGAATTGCGGTAGAGACCCAGTACTTC. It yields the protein CASSFRDRIAVETQYF.

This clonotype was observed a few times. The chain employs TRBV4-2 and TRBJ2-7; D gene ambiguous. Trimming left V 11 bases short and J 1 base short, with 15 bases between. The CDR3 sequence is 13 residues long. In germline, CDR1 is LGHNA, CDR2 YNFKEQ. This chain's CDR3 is CASGLGPSYEQYF. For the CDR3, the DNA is TGTGCCTCCGGCCTGGGTCCGTCCTACGAGCAGTACTTC.

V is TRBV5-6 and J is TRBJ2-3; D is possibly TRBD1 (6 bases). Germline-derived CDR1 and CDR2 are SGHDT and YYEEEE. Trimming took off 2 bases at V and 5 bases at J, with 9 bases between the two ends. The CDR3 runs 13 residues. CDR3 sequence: CASSFQGQDTQYF. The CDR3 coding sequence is TGTGCCAGCAGCTTCCAGGGGCAAGATACGCAGTATTTT.